Listed below are T cell receptor beta chains from one sample, sequenced in a study of T-cell reconstitution after alpha-beta-depleted transplantation in children. Each CDR3 protein gets one entry after TCRdb re-called the PCR reads with MiXCR. The sample includes roughly 420,000 distinct CDR3 sequences, around 15% of them seen just once. The material was PBMCs, mostly from graft donor cells, obtained 360 days after TCRalphabeta/CD19-depleted stem cell transplant. These receptor sequences come from a boy younger than two who had a stem cell transplant for Wiskott-Aldrich syndrome, so the T cells may come from the graft donor. The CDR3 runs from the conserved cysteine through the conserved F or W. D genes are given only for firm matches. Part of the rows lack a size; the others show once, few, many or a class for expanded clones.

abundance | j_gene | d_gene | v_gene | CDR3aa | CDR3nt
- | TRBJ1-5 | TRBD1 | TRBV9 | CASSAGQGARGNQPQHF | TGTGCCAGCAGCGCGGGACAGGGGGCGCGGGGCAATCAGCCCCAGCATTTT
few | TRBJ2-4 | - | TRBV28 | CASTETGRENIQYF | TGTGCCAGCACAGAGACAGGTCGCGAAAACATTCAGTACTTC
- | TRBJ2-3 | TRBD1 | TRBV4-1 | CASSQPSTGGTDTQYF | TGCGCCAGCAGCCAACCTTCGACAGGGGGCACAGATACGCAGTATTTT
- | TRBJ2-2 | - | TRBV20-1 | CSARNREAGTGELFF | TGCAGTGCTAGAAACAGGGAAGCAGGCACCGGGGAGCTGTTTTTT
few | TRBJ2-7 | TRBD1 | TRBV2 | CASSDRGYYEQYF | TGTGCCAGCAGTGACAGGGGGTACTACGAGCAGTACTTC
- | TRBJ2-5 | TRBD1 | TRBV5-1 | CASSSLTGGAETQYF | TGCGCCAGCAGCTCCTTGACAGGGGGAGCAGAGACCCAGTACTTC
few | TRBJ2-1 | - | TRBV5-1 | CASSPRERPYNEQFF | TGCGCCAGCAGTCCCCGCGAACGGCCATACAATGAGCAGTTCTTC
many | TRBJ2-7 | TRBD1 | TRBV10-3 | CAISVNRDSSEQYF | TGTGCCATCAGTGTAAACCGGGACAGCTCCGAGCAGTACTTC
- | TRBJ2-1 | - | TRBV4-3 | CASSQKTSANEQFF | TGCGCCAGCAGCCAAAAAACCTCGGCGAATGAGCAGTTCTTC
- | TRBJ2-3 | - | TRBV27 | CASSLGGIDTQYF | TGTGCCAGCAGTTTAGGAGGGATTGATACGCAGTATTTT
few | TRBJ2-5 | - | TRBV12-3/TRBV12-4 | CASSLTRLLQETQYF | TGTGCCAGCAGTTTAACCCGACTACTTCAAGAGACCCAGTACTTC
- | TRBJ1-2 | - | TRBV20-1 | CSALNRDGYTF | TGCAGTGCACTAAACAGGGACGGCTACACCTTC
- | TRBJ2-7 | TRBD1 | TRBV5-1 | CASRIGGGQGSYEQYF | TGCGCCAGCAGGATTGGCGGAGGACAGGGGTCCTACGAGCAGTACTTC
few | TRBJ2-4 | - | TRBV5-1 | CASSFDPVNIQYF | TGCGCCAGCAGCTTTGACCCTGTAAACATTCAGTACTTC
- | TRBJ2-5 | - | TRBV18 | CASSPLAGPQQETQYF | TGTGCCAGCTCACCACTCGCCGGCCCCCAACAAGAGACCCAGTACTTC
- | TRBJ2-7 | TRBD2 | TRBV7-8 | CASSLAPSGRGEQYF | TGTGCCAGCAGCTTAGCGCCTAGCGGGAGAGGTGAGCAGTACTTC
- | TRBJ2-7 | - | TRBV25-1 | CASSPLRSRYEQYF | TGTGCCAGCAGCCCCCTCCGTAGCCGGTACGAGCAGTACTTC
many | TRBJ2-7 | - | TRBV6-2/TRBV6-3 | CASSYSRSSYEQYF | TGTGCCAGCAGTTACTCAAGGTCCTCCTACGAGCAGTACTTC
few | TRBJ2-7 | TRBD2 | TRBV7-9 | CASSHGTSGTIAYEQYF | TGTGCCAGCAGCCACGGGACTAGCGGGACTATCGCCTACGAGCAGTACTTC
- | TRBJ2-3 | - | TRBV5-4 | CASNTYLATDTQYF | TGTGCCAGCAATACCTACTTGGCCACAGATACGCAGTATTTT
- | TRBJ2-4 | TRBD1 | TRBV18 | CASSPWQGAGAKNIQYF | TGTGCCAGCTCACCATGGCAGGGGGCAGGAGCCAAAAACATTCAGTACTTC
- | TRBJ2-5 | TRBD2 | TRBV29-1 | CSVGGRGGGETQYF | TGCAGCGTTGGGGGACGGGGCGGGGGTGAGACCCAGTACTTC
- | TRBJ2-2 | TRBD1 | TRBV28 | CASSLTGGWTGELFF | TGTGCCAGCAGCTTGACAGGGGGATGGACCGGGGAGCTGTTTTTT
- | TRBJ2-3 | - | TRBV7-9 | CASSSTGHSTDTQYF | TGTGCCAGCAGCTCGACGGGACACAGCACAGATACGCAGTATTTT
- | TRBJ2-3 | - | TRBV7-8 | CASSLGYNSGSTDTQYF | TGTGCCAGCAGCTTAGGGTATAATAGCGGATCCACAGATACGCAGTATTTT
few | TRBJ2-3 | - | TRBV6-1 | CATGSGDGEGGTDTQYF | TGTGCCACGGGAAGCGGAGACGGGGAAGGCGGCACAGATACGCAGTATTTT
few | TRBJ2-5 | - | TRBV20-1 | CSARDSAGGKKETQYF | TGCAGTGCTAGAGATAGCGCGGGCGGGAAAAAAGAGACCCAGTACTTC
few | TRBJ2-7 | - | TRBV7-2 | CASSLGAISYEQYF | TGTGCCAGCAGCTTAGGGGCCATCTCCTACGAGCAGTACTTC
- | TRBJ2-1 | TRBD2 | TRBV24-1 | CATSDHRTSGIYNEQFF | TGTGCCACCAGTGATCACCGAACTAGCGGAATATACAATGAGCAGTTCTTC
- | TRBJ2-7 | - | TRBV4-3 | CASSQGPDSAYEQYF | TGCGCCAGCAGCCAAGGGCCGGACTCCGCCTACGAGCAGTACTTC
few | TRBJ2-7 | TRBD1 | TRBV5-1 | CASSLIPGQGSYEQYF | TGCGCCAGCAGCTTAATACCGGGACAGGGCTCGTACGAGCAGTACTTC
few | TRBJ2-7 | TRBD2 | TRBV7-8 | CASSLVLAGSKVYEQYF | TGTGCCAGCAGCTTAGTGTTAGCGGGGAGCAAGGTCTACGAGCAGTACTTC
few | TRBJ2-1 | - | TRBV10-3 | CAISEYQESSYNEQFF | TGTGCCATCAGTGAGTATCAGGAGAGCTCCTACAATGAGCAGTTCTTC
- | TRBJ2-3 | - | TRBV13 | CASSLGTSLADTQYF | TGTGCCAGCAGCTTAGGGACCTCCCTGGCAGATACGCAGTATTTT
many | TRBJ1-1 | - | TRBV7-2 | CASSSKDPRGAFF | TGTGCCAGCAGTTCAAAGGACCCACGGGGAGCTTTCTTT
few | TRBJ2-4 | - | TRBV20-1 | CSASTGTTKNIQYF | TGCAGTGCTAGTACCGGGACAACCAAAAACATTCAGTACTTC
few | TRBJ2-1 | - | TRBV5-1 | CASSLASSAPNEQFF | TGCGCCAGCAGCTTGGCGTCTAGCGCGCCCAATGAGCAGTTCTTC
- | TRBJ2-2 | - | TRBV3-1 | CASSLKGRGTGELFF | TGTGCCAGCAGCCTCAAAGGCCGTGGAACCGGGGAGCTGTTTTTT
few | TRBJ1-5 | - | TRBV20-1 | CSARDLQGRKPQHF | TGCAGTGCTAGAGATCTCCAAGGGAGAAAGCCCCAGCATTTT
- | TRBJ2-7 | TRBD2 | TRBV7-9 | CASSLGPGTNLYEQYF | TGTGCCAGCAGCTTAGGCCCCGGGACTAATCTCTACGAGCAGTACTTC
once | TRBJ2-7 | - | TRBV29-1 | CSVGSASYYEQYF | TGCAGCGTTGGGTCGGCCAGCTACTACGAGCAGTACTTC
many | TRBJ1-1 | TRBD1 | TRBV7-2 | CASGQGQGNTEAFF | TGTGCCAGCGGACAGGGGCAGGGGAACACTGAAGCTTTCTTT
- | TRBJ1-2 | - | TRBV11-2 | CASSRKTGTDGYTF | TGTGCCAGCAGCCGCAAAACAGGGACGGATGGCTACACCTTC